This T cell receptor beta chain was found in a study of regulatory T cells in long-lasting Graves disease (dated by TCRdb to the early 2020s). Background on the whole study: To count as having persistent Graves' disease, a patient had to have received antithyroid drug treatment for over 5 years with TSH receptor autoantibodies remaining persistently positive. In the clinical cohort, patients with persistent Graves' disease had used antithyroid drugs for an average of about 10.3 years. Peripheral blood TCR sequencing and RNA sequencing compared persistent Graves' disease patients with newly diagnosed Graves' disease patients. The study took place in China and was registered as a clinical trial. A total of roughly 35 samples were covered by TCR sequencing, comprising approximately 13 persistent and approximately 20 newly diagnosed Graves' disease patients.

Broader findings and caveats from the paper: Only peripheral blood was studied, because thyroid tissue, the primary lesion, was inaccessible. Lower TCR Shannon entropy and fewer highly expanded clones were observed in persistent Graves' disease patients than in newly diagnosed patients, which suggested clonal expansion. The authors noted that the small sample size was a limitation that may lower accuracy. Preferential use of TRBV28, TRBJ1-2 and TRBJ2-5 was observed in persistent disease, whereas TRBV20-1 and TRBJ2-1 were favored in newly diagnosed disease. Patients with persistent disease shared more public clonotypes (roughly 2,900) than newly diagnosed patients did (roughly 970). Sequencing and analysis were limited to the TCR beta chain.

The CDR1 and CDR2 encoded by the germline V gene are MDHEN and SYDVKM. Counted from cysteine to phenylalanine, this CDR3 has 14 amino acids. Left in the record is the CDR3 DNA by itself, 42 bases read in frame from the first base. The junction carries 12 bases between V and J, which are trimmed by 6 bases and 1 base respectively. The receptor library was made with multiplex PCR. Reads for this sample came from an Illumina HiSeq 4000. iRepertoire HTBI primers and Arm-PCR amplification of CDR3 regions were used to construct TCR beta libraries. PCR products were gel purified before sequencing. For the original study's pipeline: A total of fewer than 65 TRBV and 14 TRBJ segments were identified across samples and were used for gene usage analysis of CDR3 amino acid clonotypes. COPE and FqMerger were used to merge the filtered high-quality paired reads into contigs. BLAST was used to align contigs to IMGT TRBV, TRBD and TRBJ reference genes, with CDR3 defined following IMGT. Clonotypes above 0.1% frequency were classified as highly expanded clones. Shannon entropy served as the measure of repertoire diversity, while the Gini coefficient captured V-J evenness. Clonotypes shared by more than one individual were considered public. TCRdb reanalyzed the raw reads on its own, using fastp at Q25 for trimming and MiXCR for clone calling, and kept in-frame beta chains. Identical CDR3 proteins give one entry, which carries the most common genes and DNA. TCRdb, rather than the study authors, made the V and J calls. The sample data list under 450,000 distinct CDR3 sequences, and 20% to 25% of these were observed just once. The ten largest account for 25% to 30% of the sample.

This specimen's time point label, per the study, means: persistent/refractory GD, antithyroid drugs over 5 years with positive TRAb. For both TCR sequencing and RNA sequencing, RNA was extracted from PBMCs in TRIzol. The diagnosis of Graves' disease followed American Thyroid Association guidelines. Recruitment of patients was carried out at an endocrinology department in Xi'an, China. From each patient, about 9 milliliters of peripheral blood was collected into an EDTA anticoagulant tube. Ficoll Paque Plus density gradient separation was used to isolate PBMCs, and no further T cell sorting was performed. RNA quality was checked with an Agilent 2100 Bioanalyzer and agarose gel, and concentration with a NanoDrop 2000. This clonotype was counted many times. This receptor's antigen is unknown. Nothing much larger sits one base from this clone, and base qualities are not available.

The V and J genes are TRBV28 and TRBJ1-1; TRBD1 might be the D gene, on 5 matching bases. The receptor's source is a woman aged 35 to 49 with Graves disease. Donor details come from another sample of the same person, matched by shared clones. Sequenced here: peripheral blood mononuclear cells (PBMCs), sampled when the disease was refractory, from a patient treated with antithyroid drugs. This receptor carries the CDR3 CASRRTFSNTEAFF. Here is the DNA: TGTGCCAGCAGGAGGACATTTTCGAACACTGAAGCTTTCTTT.